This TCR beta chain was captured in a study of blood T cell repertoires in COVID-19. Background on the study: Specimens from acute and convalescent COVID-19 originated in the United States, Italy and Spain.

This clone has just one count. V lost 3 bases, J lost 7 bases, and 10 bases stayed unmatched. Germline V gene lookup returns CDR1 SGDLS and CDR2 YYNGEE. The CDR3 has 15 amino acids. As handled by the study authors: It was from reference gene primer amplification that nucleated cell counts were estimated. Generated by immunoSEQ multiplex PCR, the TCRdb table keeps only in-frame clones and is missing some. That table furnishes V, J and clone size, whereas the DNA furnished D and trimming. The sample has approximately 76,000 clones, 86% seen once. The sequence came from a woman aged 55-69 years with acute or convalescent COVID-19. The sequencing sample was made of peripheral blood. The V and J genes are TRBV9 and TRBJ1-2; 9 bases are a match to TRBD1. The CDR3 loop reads CASSAHTGGRAGYTF. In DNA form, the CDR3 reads TGTGCCAGCAGCGCACATACAGGGGGCCGGGCTGGCTACACCTTC. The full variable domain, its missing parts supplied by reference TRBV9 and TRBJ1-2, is DSGVTQTPKHLITATGQRVTLRCSPRSGDLSVYWYQQSLDQGLQFLIQYYNGEERAKGNILERFSAQQFPDLHSELNLSSLELGDSALYFCASSAHTGGRAGYTFGSGTRLTVV.